This T cell receptor beta chain is drawn from a study of blood T cell repertoires in COVID-19. Study details: T cells, B-cell-depleted T cells, or PBMCs provided the cDNA or gDNA that served as material.

Authors' analysis steps: Using reference gene primer amplification, nucleated cell counts were estimated. The data were produced by immunoSEQ multiplex PCR, yet TCRdb's version contains in-frame clones alone and is incomplete. The V and J calls and the clone size are those of that table, but D and trimming were determined from the DNA. The table shows about 120,000 clones, with around 85% occurring only once. Trimming removed 4 bases from V and 6 bases from J; junction bases left unmatched: 8. Germline V gene lookup returns CDR1 SGHNT and CDR2 YENEEA. The CDR3 is 14 residues long. This chain links TRBV11-3 with TRBJ2-7, with 8 bases lining up with TRBD1. Sequenced sample: peripheral blood. The receptor was isolated from a man aged 50-59 years with acute or convalescent COVID-19. Here the CDR3 reads CASSYGQGWGEQYF. CDR3 sequence (DNA): TGTGCCAGCAGCTACGGACAGGGTTGGGGCGAGCAGTACTTC.